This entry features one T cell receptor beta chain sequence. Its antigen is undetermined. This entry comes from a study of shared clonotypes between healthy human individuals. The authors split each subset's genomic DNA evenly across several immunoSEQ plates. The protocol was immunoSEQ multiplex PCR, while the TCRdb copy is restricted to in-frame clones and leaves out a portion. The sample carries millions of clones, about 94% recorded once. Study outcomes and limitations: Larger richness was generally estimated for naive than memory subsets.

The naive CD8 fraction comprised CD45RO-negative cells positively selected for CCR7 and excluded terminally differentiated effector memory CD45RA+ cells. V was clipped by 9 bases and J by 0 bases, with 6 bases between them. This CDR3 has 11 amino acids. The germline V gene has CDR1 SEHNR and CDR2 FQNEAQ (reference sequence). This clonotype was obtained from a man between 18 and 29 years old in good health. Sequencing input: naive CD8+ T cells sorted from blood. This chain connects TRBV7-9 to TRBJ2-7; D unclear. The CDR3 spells CASGSSYEQYF. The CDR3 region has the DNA TGTGCCAGTGGCAGCTCCTACGAGCAGTACTTC. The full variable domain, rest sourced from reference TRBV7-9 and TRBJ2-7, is DTGVSQNPRHKITKRGQNVTFRCDPISEHNRLYWYRQTLGQGPEFLTYFQNEAQLEKSRLLSDRFSAERPKGSFSTLEIQRTEQGDSAMYLCASGSSYEQYFGPGTRLTVT.